This T cell receptor (beta chain) was retrieved from a study of blood T cell repertoires in COVID-19. Looking at the study overall: T cells, B-cell-depleted T cells, or PBMCs supplied cDNA or gDNA.

Per the authors' pipeline: Scientists estimated how many nucleated cells there were by amplifying reference gene primers. Sequenced by immunoSEQ multiplex PCR; TCRdb stores in-frame clones only, minus some. V, J and clone size were drawn from that table, and D and trimming were deduced from the DNA. The top ten clones hold about 61% of a sample with tens of thousands of clones, roughly 86% of them seen once. The CDR3 sequence is 15 residues long. CDR1 is LNHDA and CDR2 is SQIVND in the germline V gene (reference sequence). V gave up 6 bases and J gave up 4 bases; unmatched junction bases: 7. The chain employs TRBV19 and TRBJ1-4; 8 nucleotides agree with TRBD1. This receptor was taken from a man between 70 and 80 years old with acute or convalescent COVID-19. Sequencing used peripheral blood. CDR3 sequence (DNA): TGTGCCAGTAGGACCGGACAGGGTAGTAATGAAAAACTGTTTTTT. Translated, it gives CASRTGQGSNEKLFF.